These 9 T cell receptor beta chains were all obtained from the same sample, sequenced in a study of beta chain features in type 1 diabetes. Isolated RNA was reverse transcribed in full, so expressed TCRB transcripts were sequenced. TCRdb's copy holds only in-frame clones and misses some; the assay was immunoSEQ multiplex PCR. The sample lists under 800,000 clones; roughly a sixth were seen once. The material sequenced was naive CD4+ T cells from blood. The source of these receptors is a man in his late teens or twenties in good health.

The chain carries TRBV5-1 and TRBJ2-6; 7 nucleotides align to TRBD1. The CDR3 has 16 residues. V gave up 4 bases and J gave up 4 bases; unmatched junction bases: 8. Germline CDR1 and CDR2: SGHRS and YFSETQ. CDR3 sequence: CASSLTGTGGANVLTF. The DNA for the CDR3 is TGCGCCAGCAGCCTGACAGGGACGGGCGGGGCCAACGTCCTGACTTTC.

The chain carries TRBV5-4 and TRBJ2-7; 7 bases agree with TRBD1. This CDR3 is 13 amino acids long. J gave up 1 base and V 4 bases, and 2 bases lay outside the gene matches. From germline, CDR1 is SGHNT and CDR2 YYREEE (reference sequence). The CDR3 is CASSPTGSYEQYF. As DNA, the CDR3 is TGTGCCAGCAGCCCGACAGGGTCCTACGAGCAGTACTTC.

The chain has TRBV7-3 and TRBJ2-4, with TRBD1 matching 10 bases. V lost 5 bases, J lost 5 bases, and 3 bases stayed unmatched. Germline V CDR1 and CDR2: SGHTA, FQGTGA. The length of the CDR3 is 14 residues. The DNA for the CDR3 is TGTGCCAGCAGCCGGGGACAGGGGCAAAACATTCAGTACTTC. This gives the protein CASSRGQGQNIQYF.

In DNA, the CDR3 is TGCGCCAGCAGCCAAGCCCGGACAGGGGGAACCTACGAGCAGTACTTC. Translation gives CASSQARTGGTYEQYF. This rearrangement joins TRBV4-3 to TRBJ2-7; 10 bases align to TRBD1. This CDR3 is built from 16 residues. Germline V gene data show CDR1 as LGHNA and CDR2 as YSLEER. Trimming at V came to 1 base and at J to 2 bases, leaving 5 bases not matched to a gene.

The table lists this clone with a few counts. V usage is TRBV28 and J usage is TRBJ2-7; weak D call: TRBD2 (6 bases). Germline V lookup: CDR1 MDHEN, CDR2 SYDVKM. This CDR3 spans 14 amino acids. Trimming cost V 6 bases and J 0 bases, with 12 bases left between them. The CDR3 sequence: CASSSAGISYEQYF. The CDR3 coding sequence is TGTGCCAGCAGCTCAGCGGGTATCTCCTACGAGCAGTACTTC. Variable domain in full (rest from reference TRBV28 and TRBJ2-7): DVKVTQSSRYLVKRTGEKVFLECVQDMDHENMFWYRQDPGLGLRLIYFSYDVKMKEKGDIPEGYSVSREKKERFSLILESASTNQTSMYLCASSSAGISYEQYFGPGTRLTVT.

There are a few counts of this clone. CDR3: CASSLGGGGLAKNIQYF. Written as DNA, the CDR3 is TGTGCCAGCAGCTTAGGTGGCGGGGGCTTAGCCAAAAACATTCAGTACTTC. The chain links TRBV7-2 to TRBJ2-4; TRBD2 is a possible D gene (7 bases). The CDR3 has 17 amino acids. V lost 1 base and J 0 bases, leaving 13 bases between the germline ends. CDR1 and CDR2 from the germline V gene are SGHTA and FQGNSA.

V and J are TRBV4-3 and TRBJ2-3, with D unclear. The ends were cut back, 0 bases at V and 10 bases at J, with 20 bases in the middle. This CDR3 contains 16 residues. Germline lookup yields CDR1 LGHNA and CDR2 YSLEER. CDR3 sequence reads: CASSQEFPYSSRAQYF. The CDR3 nucleotides are TGCGCCAGCAGCCAAGAATTCCCTTACTCTAGTCGCGCGCAGTATTTT.

This clone was counted between two and nine times. The chain has TRBV9 and TRBJ2-1; D assignment may be TRBD1 or TRBD2 (5 bases each). Looked up from germline, CDR1 is SGDLS and CDR2 is YYNGEE. This CDR3 is built from 17 residues. V gave up 2 bases and J gave up 0 bases, with 15 bases separating them. Here the CDR3 reads CASSVPGPPSSYNEQFF. In DNA form, the CDR3 reads TGTGCCAGCAGCGTCCCGGGACCGCCGAGCTCCTACAATGAGCAGTTCTTC.

This clone was observed a few times. The chain combines TRBV18 with TRBJ1-4, with D possibly TRBD1 on 6 matching bases. V was pared by 2 bases and J by 6 bases, with 7 bases between. CDR3 length: 13 amino acids. Germline assignment: CDR1 KGHSH and CDR2 LQKENI. CDR3 coding DNA: TGTGCCAGCTCACCAAACAGGGATGAAAAACTGTTTTTT. Translated: CASSPNRDEKLFF.